This T cell receptor (beta chain) was identified in a study of cytomegalovirus exposure and HLA in healthy donors. Study-level points and caveats: Some TCR beta chains (164 of them) were listed as cytomegalovirus-associated. The tendency of first-cohort TCR clusters to co-occur in the 120 or so validation repertoires was identified by a subsequent analysis.

In regard to this clone: The antigen remains unidentified.

TCRdb keeps only in-frame clones here, not all; method: immunoSEQ multiplex PCR. The repertoire holds 75,000 to 90,000 clones, around 96% seen once, with over 1.5% in the top ten. CDR3 length: 14 residues. The V end was cut by 0 bases, the J end by 7 bases, with 14 bases between. The germline V gene encodes CDR1 SGHRS and CDR2 YFSETQ. Sequencing was done on a sample of PBMCs. This rearrangement joins TRBV5-1 to TRBJ2-7; TRBD1 might be the D (6 bases). The TCR sequence derives from a young man in good health and CMV-seropositive. The CDR3 coding sequence is TGCGCCAGCAGCTTGGACAGGGCTAGTCTGGAGCAGTACTTC. It specifies CASSLDRASLEQYF.